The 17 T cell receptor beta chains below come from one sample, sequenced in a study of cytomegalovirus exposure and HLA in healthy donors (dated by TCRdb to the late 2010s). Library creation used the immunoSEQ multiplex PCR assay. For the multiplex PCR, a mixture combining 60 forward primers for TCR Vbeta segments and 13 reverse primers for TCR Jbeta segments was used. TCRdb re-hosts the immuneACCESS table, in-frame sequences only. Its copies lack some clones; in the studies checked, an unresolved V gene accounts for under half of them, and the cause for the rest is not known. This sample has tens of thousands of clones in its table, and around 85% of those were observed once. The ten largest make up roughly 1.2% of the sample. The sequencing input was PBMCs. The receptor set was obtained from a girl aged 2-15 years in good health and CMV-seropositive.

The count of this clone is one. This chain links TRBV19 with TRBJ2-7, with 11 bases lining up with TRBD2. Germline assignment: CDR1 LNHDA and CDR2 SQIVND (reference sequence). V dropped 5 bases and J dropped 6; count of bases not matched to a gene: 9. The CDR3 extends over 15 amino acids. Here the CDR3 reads CASSLLLAGVFEQYF. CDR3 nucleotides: TGTGCCAGTAGTCTGCTACTAGCGGGAGTGTTCGAGCAGTACTTC.

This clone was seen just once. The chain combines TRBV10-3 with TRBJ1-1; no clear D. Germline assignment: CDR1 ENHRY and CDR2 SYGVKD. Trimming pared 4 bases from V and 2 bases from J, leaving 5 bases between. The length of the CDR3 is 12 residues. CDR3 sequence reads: CAISGLNTEAFF. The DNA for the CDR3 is TGTGCCATCAGTGGGCTCAACACTGAAGCTTTCTTT.

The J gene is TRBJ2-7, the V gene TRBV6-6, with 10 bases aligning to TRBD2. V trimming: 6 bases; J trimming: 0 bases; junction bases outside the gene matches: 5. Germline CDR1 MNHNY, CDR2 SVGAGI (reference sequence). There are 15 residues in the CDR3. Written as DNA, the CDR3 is TGTGCCAGCAGCCTTCCTAGCGGGAGCTCCTACGAGCAGTACTTC. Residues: CASSLPSGSSYEQYF.

CDR3 sequence: CASSSGSASGNTEAFF. CDR3 coding DNA: TGTGCCAGCAGCTCCGGGAGCGCTTCAGGGAACACTGAAGCTTTCTTT. The chain joins TRBV7-9 to TRBJ1-1; no clear D. Trimming removed 4 bases from V and 1 base from J, with 16 bases in between. The length of the CDR3 is 16 residues. Looked up from germline, CDR1 is SEHNR and CDR2 is FQNEAQ (reference sequence).

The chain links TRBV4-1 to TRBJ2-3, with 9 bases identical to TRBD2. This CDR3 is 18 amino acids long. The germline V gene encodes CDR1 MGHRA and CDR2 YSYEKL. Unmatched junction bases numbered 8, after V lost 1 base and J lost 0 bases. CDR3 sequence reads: CASSQVHLAGVSTDTQYF. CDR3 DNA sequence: TGCGCCAGCAGCCAAGTTCATTTAGCGGGAGTGAGCACAGATACGCAGTATTTT.

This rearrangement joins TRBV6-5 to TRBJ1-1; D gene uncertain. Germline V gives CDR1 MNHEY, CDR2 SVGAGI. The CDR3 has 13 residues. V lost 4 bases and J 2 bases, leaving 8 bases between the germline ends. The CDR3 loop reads CASSSPLNTEAFF. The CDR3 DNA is TGTGCCAGCAGTTCCCCTCTAAACACTGAAGCTTTCTTT.

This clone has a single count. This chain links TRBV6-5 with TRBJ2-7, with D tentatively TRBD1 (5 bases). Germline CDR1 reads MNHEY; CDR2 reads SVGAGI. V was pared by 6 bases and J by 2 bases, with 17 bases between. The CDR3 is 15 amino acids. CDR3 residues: CASSPFRQRPYEQYF. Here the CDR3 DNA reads TGTGCCAGCAGCCCCTTTCGACAGAGACCCTACGAGCAGTACTTC.

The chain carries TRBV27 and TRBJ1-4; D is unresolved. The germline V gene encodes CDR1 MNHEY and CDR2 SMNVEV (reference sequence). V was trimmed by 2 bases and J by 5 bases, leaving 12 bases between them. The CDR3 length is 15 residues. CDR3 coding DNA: TGTGCCAGCAGTTTAGATTCAGGAGGGAATGAAAAACTGTTTTTT. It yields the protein CASSLDSGGNEKLFF.

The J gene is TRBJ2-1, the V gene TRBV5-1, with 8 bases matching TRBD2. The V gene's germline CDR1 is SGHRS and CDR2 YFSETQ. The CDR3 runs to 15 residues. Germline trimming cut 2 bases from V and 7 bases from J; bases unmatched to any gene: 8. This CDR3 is CASSFVRAGVNEQFF. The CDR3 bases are TGCGCCAGCAGCTTCGTTAGAGCGGGAGTTAATGAGCAGTTCTTC. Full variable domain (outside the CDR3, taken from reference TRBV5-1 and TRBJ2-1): KAGVTQTPRYLIKTRGQQVTLSCSPISGHRSVSWYQQTPGQGLQFLFEYFSETQRNKGNFPGRFSGRQFSNSRSEMNVSTLELGDSALYLCASSFVRAGVNEQFFGPGTRLTVL.

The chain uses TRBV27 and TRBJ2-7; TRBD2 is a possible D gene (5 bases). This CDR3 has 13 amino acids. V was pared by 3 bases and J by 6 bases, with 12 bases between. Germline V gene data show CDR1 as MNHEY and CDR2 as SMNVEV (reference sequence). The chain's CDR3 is CASSFRGLGEQYF. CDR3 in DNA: TGTGCCAGCAGTTTCCGGGGTCTCGGCGAGCAGTACTTC.

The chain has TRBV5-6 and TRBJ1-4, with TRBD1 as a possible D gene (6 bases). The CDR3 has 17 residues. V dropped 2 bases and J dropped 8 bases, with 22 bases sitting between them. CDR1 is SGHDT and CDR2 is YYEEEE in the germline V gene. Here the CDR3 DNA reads TGTGCCAGCAGCTTACTAGGGGGGGGGTCCGTCAAAGAAAAACTGTTTTTT. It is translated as CASSLLGGGSVKEKLFF.

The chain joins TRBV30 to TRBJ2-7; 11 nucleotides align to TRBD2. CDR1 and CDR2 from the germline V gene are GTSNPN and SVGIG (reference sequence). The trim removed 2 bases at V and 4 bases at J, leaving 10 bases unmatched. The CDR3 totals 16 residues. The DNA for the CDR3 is TGTGCCTGGAGTCCCCTTCCGGGACTAGCGGCATACGAGCAGTACTTC. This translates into CAWSPLPGLAAYEQYF.

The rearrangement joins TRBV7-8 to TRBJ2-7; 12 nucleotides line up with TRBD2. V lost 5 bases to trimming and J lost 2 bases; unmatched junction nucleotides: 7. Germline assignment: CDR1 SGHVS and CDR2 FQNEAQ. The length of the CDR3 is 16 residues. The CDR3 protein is CASSPGLAGGTYEQYF. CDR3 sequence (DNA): TGTGCCAGCAGCCCGGGACTAGCGGGTGGGACCTACGAGCAGTACTTC.

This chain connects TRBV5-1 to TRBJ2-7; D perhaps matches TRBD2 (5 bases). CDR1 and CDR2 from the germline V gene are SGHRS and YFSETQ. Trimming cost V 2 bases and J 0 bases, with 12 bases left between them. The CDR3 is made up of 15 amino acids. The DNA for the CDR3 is TGCGCCAGCAGCTTAAAATCGGGGAGCTCCTACGAGCAGTACTTC. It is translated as CASSLKSGSSYEQYF.

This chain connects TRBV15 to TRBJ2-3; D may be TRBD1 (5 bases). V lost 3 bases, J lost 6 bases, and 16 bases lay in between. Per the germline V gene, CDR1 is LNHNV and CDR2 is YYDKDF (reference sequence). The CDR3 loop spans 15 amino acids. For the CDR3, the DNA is TGTGCCACCAGCAGGGGGTCTGGACATTTTGATACGCAGTATTTT. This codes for CATSRGSGHFDTQYF. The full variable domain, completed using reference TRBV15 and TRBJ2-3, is DAMVIQNPRYQVTQFGKPVTLSCSQTLNHNVMYWYQQKSSQAPKLLFHYYDKDFNNEADTPDNFQSRRPNTSFCFLDIRSPGLGDTAMYLCATSRGSGHFDTQYFGPGTRLTVL.

CDR3 sequence (DNA): TGCAGCGTGTCACAGGGCTACGAGCAGTACTTC. Protein: CSVSQGYEQYF. J is TRBJ2-7 and V is TRBV29-1; possible D gene TRBD1, 6 bases. The V gene lost 6 bases and the J gene lost 3 bases, with 9 bases spanning the gap. Germline V gives CDR1 SQVTM, CDR2 ANQGSEA. There are 11 residues in the CDR3.

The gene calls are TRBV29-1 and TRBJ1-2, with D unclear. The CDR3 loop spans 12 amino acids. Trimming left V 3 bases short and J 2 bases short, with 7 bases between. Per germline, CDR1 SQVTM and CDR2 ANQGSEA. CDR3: CSVEEGNYGYTF. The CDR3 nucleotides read TGCAGCGTTGAGGAGGGAAACTATGGCTACACCTTC. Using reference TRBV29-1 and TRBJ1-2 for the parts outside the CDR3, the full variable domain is SAVISQKPSRDICQRGTSLTIQCQVDSQVTMMFWYRQQPGQSLTLIATANQGSEATYESGFVIDKFPISRPNLTFSTLTVSNMSPEDSSIYLCSVEEGNYGYTFGSGTRLTVV.